Below are 14 T cell receptor beta chains sequenced from a single sample in a study of early stage breast cancer tumors. Assay: immunoSEQ multiplex PCR; the TCRdb copy retains only in-frame clones and omits some. Found here are about 58,000 clones, approximately 80% of them singletons; the top ten hold roughly 3.4%. What was sequenced was blood. The receptors were gathered from a person aged 30 to 39 with breast cancer.

This chain uses TRBV29-1 with TRBJ2-3; TRBD1 aligns across 8 bases. CDR1 and CDR2 from the germline V gene are SQVTM and ANQGSEA. This CDR3 is 16 amino acids long. Trimming cost V 6 bases and J 4 bases; bases outside gene matches: 15. For the CDR3, the DNA is TGCAGCGTCCCGCCGGGTGGGACAGGAGGGCCAGATACGCAGTATTTT. Protein: CSVPPGGTGGPDTQYF.

V is TRBV18 and J is TRBJ2-3; TRBD2 is a possible D gene (6 bases). V gave up 2 bases and J gave up 3 bases, with 9 bases separating them. Germline CDR1 reads KGHSH; CDR2 reads LQKENI. This CDR3 is 14 amino acids long. DNA for the CDR3: TGTGCCAGCTCACCATCCGGGGGAACAGATACGCAGTATTTT. This gives the protein CASSPSGGTDTQYF.

The chain joins TRBV2 to TRBJ2-5, with TRBD1 as a possible D gene (5 bases). This CDR3 region has 12 residues. Trimming took off 4 bases at V and 2 bases at J, with 5 bases between the two ends. Per the germline V gene, CDR1 is SNHLY and CDR2 is FYNNEI. Here the CDR3 reads CASSAGQETQYF. The CDR3 DNA follows: TGTGCCAGCAGTGCAGGGCAAGAGACCCAGTACTTC.

This clone appeared a single time. The chain links TRBV7-9 to TRBJ1-1; 7 positions match TRBD1. The CDR3 has 15 amino acids. V lost 5 bases to trimming and J lost 5 bases; unmatched junction nucleotides: 11. Germline CDR1 is SEHNR and CDR2 is FQNEAQ (reference sequence). CDR3 region: CASSERQGIKTEAFF. CDR3 in DNA: TGTGCCAGCAGCGAGCGACAGGGAATAAAAACTGAAGCTTTCTTT.

This sequence joins TRBV12-2 and TRBJ2-4; the table's D call, TRBD2, has no DNA check behind it. TRBV12-2 is deemed a pseudogene. CDR3 length: 14 residues. The CDR3: CASRISGTSNIQYF. The CDR3 DNA sequence: TGTGCAAGTCGCATTAGCGGGACCTCAAACATTCAGTACTTC.

J is TRBJ2-7 and V is TRBV7-9; 9 bases map to TRBD2. V trimming: 8 bases; J trimming: 1 base; junction bases outside the gene matches: 12. Germline assignment: CDR1 SEHNR and CDR2 FQNEAQ (reference sequence). The CDR3 loop spans 16 amino acids. The CDR3 region has the DNA TGTGCCAGCGAGGCGTCGGGGCTAGCGGGATCCTACGAGCAGTACTTC. Amino acids: CASEASGLAGSYEQYF.

Points on this clone: Its ends do not fully match the called genes, so a read error is possible. The rearrangement uses TRBV30 and TRBJ2-1; D is perhaps TRBD2 (7 bases). The CDR3 covers 16 residues. Per the germline V gene, CDR1 is GTSNPN and CDR2 is SVGIG (reference sequence). The DNA of the CDR3 is TGTGCCAGGAGCCTTCCGGGGGGCCTAGACTACAATGAGCAGTTCTTC. This translates into CARSLPGGLDYNEQFF.

The chain couples TRBV30 to TRBJ1-2; TRBD1 aligns across 7 bases. The CDR3 is made up of 14 amino acids. Trimming cost V 1 base and J 8 bases; bases outside gene matches: 10. The V gene's germline CDR1 is GTSNPN and CDR2 SVGIG (reference sequence). The CDR3 DNA reads TGTGCCTGGAGTGGAAAACAGGGGTCGGAAGGCTACACCTTC. This sequence encodes CAWSGKQGSEGYTF.

As DNA, the CDR3 is TGCAGCGTTGTTTGGGCTAGCGGGAGGGCCAGTGGCGCCTACGAGCAGTACTTC. This codes for CSVVWASGRASGAYEQYF. The chain links TRBV29-1 to TRBJ2-7; the match to TRBD2 covers 12 bases. The CDR3 runs 18 residues. With 4 bases clipped from V and 2 bases from J, the junction kept 15 bases outside the gene matches. Germline CDR1 SQVTM, CDR2 ANQGSEA.

The chain recombines TRBV5-4 with TRBJ2-7, with D maybe TRBD1 (6 bases). CDR1 is SGHNT, CDR2 YYREEE, per germline (reference sequence). The CDR3 has 14 amino acids. The ends were cut back, 4 bases at V and 4 bases at J, with 15 bases in the middle. The CDR3 DNA is TGTGCCAGCAGCGTGGGCCTACAGGGTTACGAGCAGTACTTC. Amino acid sequence: CASSVGLQGYEQYF.

CDR3 residues: CASSLDQLTGLVYEQFF. As DNA, the CDR3 is TGTGCCAGCAGCTTAGATCAGTTAACTGGGCTAGTGTATGAGCAGTTCTTC. V is TRBV11-2 and J is TRBJ2-1; D call uncertain. The germline V gene encodes CDR1 SGHAT and CDR2 FQNNGV. This CDR3 region has 17 residues. V was pared by 0 bases and J by 8 bases, with 20 bases between.

The chain carries TRBV5-8 and TRBJ1-5; D call uncertain. The CDR3 is 13 amino acids. Germline lookup yields CDR1 SGHTS and CDR2 YDEGEE. The germline V and J ends were trimmed by 4 bases and 7 bases, with 12 bases remaining between them. The CDR3 nucleotides are TGTGCCAGCAGCGCGAGTTGGAACCAGCCCCAGCATTTT. Its translation: CASSASWNQPQHF.

The V call is TRBV5-4, the J call TRBJ2-7, with TRBD2 identical over 7 bases. This CDR3 region has 15 residues. CDR1 is SGHNT and CDR2 is YYREEE in the germline V gene (reference sequence). Trimming took 5 bases from V and 6 from J; bases not matched to a gene: 14. CDR3 residues: CASSSPQGAGTEQYF. The CDR3 nucleotides read TGTGCCAGCAGTTCTCCCCAGGGAGCGGGGACCGAGCAGTACTTC. Filled out from reference TRBV5-4 and TRBJ2-7, the complete variable domain reads ETGVTQSPTHLIKTRGQQVTLRCSSQSGHNTVSWYQQALGQGPQFIFQYYREEENGRGNFPPRFSGLQFPNYSSELNVNALELDDSALYLCASSSPQGAGTEQYFGPGTRLTVT.

This rearrangement joins TRBV11-3 to TRBJ2-2; D perhaps matches TRBD2 (6 bases). Germline V lookup: CDR1 SGHNT, CDR2 YENEEA. The CDR3 spans 14 residues. Deletions cut 6 bases from V and 5 bases from J, with 13 bases between. CDR3 amino acids: CASSKTRSTGELFF. The CDR3 region has the DNA TGTGCCAGCAGTAAGACTAGGTCTACCGGGGAGCTGTTTTTT.